A single TCR beta chain is shown here with its context. Its matching antigen is unknown. This entry is derived from a study of post-analysis software for immune sequencing data. Study conclusions and caveats: Comparison of patients with controls showed 4 to 6 TRBV segments more frequent in patients, TRBV5-6, TRBV5-1 and TRBV20-1 among them. Multiple sclerosis patients had significantly lower normalized Chao1 diversity than controls.

The CDR3 runs to 11 residues. Trimming removed 2 bases at V and 9 bases at J, with 8 bases between. Germline assignment: CDR1 MNHEY and CDR2 SVGAGI. Every TCR beta cDNA library bore unique molecular identifiers. Once about 0.9 to 11 million T cells were used, roughly 0.5 million cDNA molecules resulted. MiXCR, applied by TCRdb to the PCR reads, yields one record per CDR3 protein. The data contain around 710,000 distinct CDR3 sequences, about 45% of them seen just once; the ten biggest clones take up approximately 5%. The chain combines TRBV6-5 with TRBJ2-7; D remains ambiguous. The sequence derives from a girl under 18 with multiple sclerosis. The specimen was blood. The CDR3: CASSYGDGQYF. The CDR3 DNA follows: TGTGCCAGCAGTTACGGAGACGGGCAGTACTTC.